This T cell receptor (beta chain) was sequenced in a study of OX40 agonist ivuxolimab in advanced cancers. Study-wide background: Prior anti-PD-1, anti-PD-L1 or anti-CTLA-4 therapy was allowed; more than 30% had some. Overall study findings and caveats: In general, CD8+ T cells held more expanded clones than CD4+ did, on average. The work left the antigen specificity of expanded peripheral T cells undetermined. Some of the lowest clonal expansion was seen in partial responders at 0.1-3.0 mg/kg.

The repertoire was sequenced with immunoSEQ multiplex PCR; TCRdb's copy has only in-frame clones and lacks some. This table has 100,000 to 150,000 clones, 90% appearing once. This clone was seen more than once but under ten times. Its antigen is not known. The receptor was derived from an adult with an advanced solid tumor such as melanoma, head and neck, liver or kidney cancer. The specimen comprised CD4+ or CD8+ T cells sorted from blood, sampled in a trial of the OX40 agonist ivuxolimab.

The DNA for the CDR3 is TGTGCCAGCAGTTTTGGGGGAACTAATGAAAAACTGTTTTTT. Translation gives CASSFGGTNEKLFF. The V call is TRBV27, the J call TRBJ1-4; D possibly corresponds to TRBD1 (5 bases). V was trimmed by 3 bases and J by 1 base, leaving 6 bases between them. Germline CDR1 reads MNHEY; CDR2 reads SMNVEV (reference sequence). The CDR3 runs 14 residues.